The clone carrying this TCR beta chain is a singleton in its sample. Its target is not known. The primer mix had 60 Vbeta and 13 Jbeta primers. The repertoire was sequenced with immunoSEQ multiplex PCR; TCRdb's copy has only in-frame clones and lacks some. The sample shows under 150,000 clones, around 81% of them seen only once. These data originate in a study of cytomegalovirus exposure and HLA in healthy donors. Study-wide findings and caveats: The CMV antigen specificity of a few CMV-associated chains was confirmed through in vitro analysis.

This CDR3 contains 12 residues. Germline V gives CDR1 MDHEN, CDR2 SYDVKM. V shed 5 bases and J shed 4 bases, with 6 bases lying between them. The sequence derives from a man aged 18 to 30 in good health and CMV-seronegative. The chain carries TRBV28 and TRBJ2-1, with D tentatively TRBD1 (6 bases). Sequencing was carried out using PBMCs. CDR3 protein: CASSQGYNEQFF. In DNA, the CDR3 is TGTGCCAGCAGTCAGGGGTACAATGAGCAGTTCTTC.